The clone carrying this TCR beta chain has a count of ten or more. Its antigen is as yet unknown. This record comes from a study of breast tumors, draining lymph nodes, adjacent tissues. General study points: Tumor repertoires ranked between lymph nodes and nontumor tissue in diversity, with V and J gene preferences. Luminal-like breast cancer showed significantly greater tumor-nontumor repertoire similarity than basal-like breast cancer did.

Samples came from axillary lymph nodes draining the breast cancer. TCRdb independently ran MiXCR on the multiplex PCR reads; one entry per CDR3 protein. This sample yields under 250,000 distinct CDR3 sequences, of which roughly 32% are seen a single time; over 1.1% belongs to the top ten. The CDR3 length is 14 residues. Trimming took 6 bases from V and 3 from J, leaving 14 bases between them. Germline V CDR1 and CDR2: KGHSH, LQKENI. The chain couples TRBV18 to TRBJ2-5; no clear D. Sequenced material: axillary lymph node tissue. The clonotype originates from a female donor with breast cancer. Some clones in this sample may be carry-over from other donors' samples. The CDR3 DNA reads TGTGCCAGCTCGCGAACCTATGTGAAAGAGACCCAGTACTTC. It encodes CASSRTYVKETQYF.